Given below is one TCR beta chain in context. Participants had their cohort set by participant-reported clinical history. Before being deemed recovered, Cohort 3 donors had two negative PCRs, clearance, or symptom resolution. The sample originates from a study of blood T cell repertoires in COVID-19. Study information: Samples came from the United States, Italy and Spain, spanning acute and convalescent COVID-19.

Here immunoSEQ multiplex PCR was the method, and the copy in TCRdb shows in-frame clones only, minus some. Of 180,000 or so clones listed, roughly 83% were seen once; the top ten hold under 4.5%. The CDR3 extends over 16 amino acids. Germline-derived CDR1 and CDR2 are SGHTA and FQGNSA. Trimming left V 1 base short and J 8 bases short, with 18 bases between. The chain is built from TRBV7-2 and TRBJ1-3; a weak D match, TRBD1 (6 bases). Sequencing was done on a sample of PBMCs or T cells enriched from blood (not recorded which). The clonotype was recovered from a woman aged 45 to 65 who had recovered from COVID-19. CDR3 coding DNA: TGTGCCAGCAGCTTAGTCGGGACAACAGGGAGGGACACCATATATTTT. Protein sequence: CASSLVGTTGRDTIYF.